A selection of T cell receptor beta chains follows, all from one sample in a study of cytomegalovirus exposure and HLA in healthy donors. The data were produced by immunoSEQ multiplex PCR, yet TCRdb's version contains in-frame clones alone and is incomplete. The repertoire table contains over 45,000 clones. Material for sequencing was PBMCs. These receptors came from a woman aged 18-35 years in good health and CMV-seronegative. CDR3s include the opening cysteine and the closing phenylalanine or tryptophan. Each record gives: J gene, V gene, D gene, CDR3 protein, CDR3 DNA. A D gene is named only where the DNA matches it firmly.

TRBJ1-4	TRBV4-1	.	CASSQETTATNEKLFF	TGCGCCAGCAGCCAAGAAACGACTGCAACTAATGAAAAACTGTTTTTT
TRBJ1-1	TRBV19	TRBD1	CASSITGGTEAFF	TGTGCCAGTAGTATAACAGGGGGCACTGAAGCTTTCTTT
TRBJ2-4	TRBV4-2	.	CASSQGLASFNIQYF	TGTGCCAGCAGCCAAGGGCTAGCGAGTTTTAACATTCAGTACTTC
TRBJ1-2	TRBV6-1	TRBD1	CASSETGAYGYTF	TGTGCCAGCAGTGAAACAGGGGCCTATGGCTACACCTTC
TRBJ2-2	TRBV6-5	TRBD2	CASGLAGGLVGELFF	TGTGCCAGCGGATTAGCGGGGGGCCTAGTCGGGGAGCTGTTTTTT
TRBJ2-7	TRBV4-1	TRBD1	CASSQRTGAYEQYF	TGCGCCAGCAGCCAACGGACAGGAGCCTACGAGCAGTACTTC
TRBJ1-1	TRBV13	TRBD1	CASSAPGQGRTEAFF	TGTGCCAGCAGCGCCCCGGGACAGGGGAGGACTGAAGCTTTCTTT
TRBJ2-5	TRBV6-5	.	CASSQPGLETQYF	TGTGCCAGCAGTCAACCGGGACTAGAGACCCAGTACTTC
TRBJ1-4	TRBV5-6	.	CASSLQGTTNEKLFF	TGTGCCAGCAGCCTGCAGGGAACAACTAATGAAAAACTGTTTTTT
TRBJ1-5	TRBV18	TRBD1	CASSPGQDRPQHF	TGTGCCAGCTCACCGGGACAGGATCGGCCCCAGCATTTT
TRBJ1-2	TRBV6-4	.	CASSDPGYGYTF	TGTGCCAGCAGTGACCCAGGGTACGGCTACACCTTC
TRBJ1-2	TRBV28	.	CASSTAGLYGYTF	TGTGCCAGCAGTACAGCAGGGCTCTATGGCTACACCTTC
TRBJ2-7	TRBV6-5	TRBD2	CASSYIREGTFSQQYF	TGTGCCAGCAGTTATATCCGGGAGGGGACCTTTTCCCAACAGTACTTC
TRBJ1-2	TRBV5-6	TRBD1	CASSLLGTGLQGYTF	TGTGCCAGCAGCTTGCTCGGGACAGGGCTTCAGGGCTACACCTTC
TRBJ2-7	TRBV5-1	TRBD2	CASSGSGGKSYEQYF	TGCGCCAGCAGCGGTAGCGGGGGGAAATCCTACGAGCAGTACTTC
TRBJ1-2	TRBV20-1	TRBD1	CSASQGASYTF	TGCAGTGCTAGTCAGGGGGCCAGCTACACCTTC
TRBJ1-6	TRBV5-1	TRBD1	CASREGQGKSPLHF	TGCGCCAGCAGGGAGGGACAGGGGAAATCACCCCTCCACTTT
TRBJ2-7	TRBV7-2	.	CASSEIQASYEQYF	TGTGCCAGCAGCGAAATTCAAGCCTCCTACGAGCAGTACTTC
TRBJ1-5	TRBV7-2	.	CAIGGTYSNQPQHF	TGTGCCATTGGGGGGACCTATAGCAATCAGCCCCAGCATTTT
TRBJ2-5	TRBV28	TRBD1	CASSYFGTGMQETQYF	TGTGCCAGCAGTTATTTCGGGACAGGAATGCAAGAGACCCAGTACTTC
TRBJ2-1	TRBV5-1	TRBD1	CASSPTGGWWTNEQFF	TGCGCCAGCAGCCCCACAGGGGGCTGGTGGACAAATGAGCAGTTCTTC
TRBJ2-7	TRBV11-2	TRBD2	CASSLGRGGYEQYF	TGTGCCAGCAGCTTAGGGCGGGGGGGGTACGAGCAGTACTTC
TRBJ1-1	TRBV11-2	.	CASSLGVEAFF	TGTGCCAGCAGCTTAGGAGTTGAAGCTTTCTTT
TRBJ2-7	TRBV10-3	TRBD2	CAISEATSGAYEQYF	TGTGCCATCAGTGAGGCGACTAGCGGGGCCTACGAGCAGTACTTC
TRBJ1-6	TRBV6-5	.	CASSYSRARNSPLHF	TGTGCCAGCAGTTACTCCAGGGCCCGGAATTCACCCCTCCACTTT
TRBJ2-2	TRBV4-2	.	CASSQVGQPPTGELFF	TGTGCCAGCAGCCAGGTGGGGCAGCCCCCGACCGGGGAGCTGTTTTTT
TRBJ2-5	TRBV5-1	.	CASSLLLQDQETQYF	TGCGCCAGCAGCTTACTTTTACAGGACCAAGAGACCCAGTACTTC
TRBJ1-2	TRBV11-3	.	CASSFDRLYGYTF	TGTGCCAGCAGCTTCGACAGACTCTATGGCTACACCTTC
TRBJ1-1	TRBV19	.	CASSWTQNTEAFF	TGTGCCAGTTCGTGGACACAGAACACTGAAGCTTTCTTT
TRBJ2-6	TRBV9	.	CASSVAADSGANVLTF	TGTGCCAGCAGCGTAGCGGCGGACTCTGGGGCCAACGTCCTGACTTTC
TRBJ2-3	TRBV20-1	.	CSARSGDTQYF	TGCAGTGCTAGGTCCGGGGATACGCAGTATTTT
TRBJ2-3	TRBV6-1	.	CASSEMGVSTDTQYF	TGTGCCAGCAGTGAAATGGGAGTGTCGACAGATACGCAGTATTTT
TRBJ1-2	TRBV27	TRBD1	CASGGTGDLYGYTF	TGTGCCAGCGGGGGGACAGGGGACTTATATGGCTACACCTTC
TRBJ2-1	TRBV27	TRBD1	CASSSDRDLNEQFF	TGTGCCAGCAGTTCGGACAGGGATCTCAATGAGCAGTTCTTC
TRBJ1-1	TRBV18	.	CASSPNAGSRVPAEAFF	TGTGCCAGCTCTCCTAATGCAGGGTCTAGGGTCCCCGCTGAAGCTTTCTTT
TRBJ2-7	TRBV28	.	CASSLSAGSPHEQYF	TGTGCCAGCAGTTTATCGGCGGGCTCCCCTCACGAGCAGTACTTC
TRBJ2-7	TRBV7-3	TRBD1	CASSVGTGRAAPTYEQYF	TGTGCCAGCAGCGTGGGGACAGGGCGGGCGGCACCTACCTACGAGCAGTACTTC
TRBJ2-7	TRBV13	.	CASSSLAGYEQYF	TGTGCCAGCAGCTCCCTCGCGGGCTACGAGCAGTACTTC
TRBJ1-2	TRBV25-1	.	CASSEWAVYGYTF	TGTGCCAGCAGTGAATGGGCAGTCTATGGCTACACCTTC
TRBJ1-5	TRBV5-6	.	CASSLTGSNQPQHF	TGTGCCAGCAGCTTGACGGGGTCCAATCAGCCCCAGCATTTT
TRBJ2-5	TRBV7-2	.	CASSSPYETQYF	TGTGCCAGCAGCTCGCCCTACGAGACCCAGTACTTC
TRBJ2-3	TRBV7-2	TRBD1	CASSLTAGGSTDTQYF	TGTGCCAGCAGCTTAACGGCAGGGGGTAGCACAGATACGCAGTATTTT
TRBJ1-2	TRBV5-6	.	CASSLDGVLGSYGYTF	TGTGCCAGCAGCTTGGATGGTGTCTTAGGGAGCTATGGCTACACCTTC
TRBJ2-7	TRBV18	.	CASSPSRWPYEQYF	TGTGCCAGCTCACCGTCCAGGTGGCCCTACGAGCAGTACTTC
TRBJ2-1	TRBV18	.	CASSPLTSSYNEQFF	TGTGCCAGCTCACCGCTCACCAGCTCCTACAATGAGCAGTTCTTC
TRBJ2-5	TRBV7-8	.	CASSTPVPGVWETQYF	TGTGCCAGCAGCACCCCCGTTCCCGGGGTTTGGGAGACCCAGTACTTC
TRBJ2-1	TRBV10-1	TRBD1	CASSAEGQGNYNEQFF	TGCGCCAGCAGCGCCGAAGGACAGGGGAACTACAATGAGCAGTTCTTC
TRBJ2-7	TRBV27	.	CASSPQVSSYEQYF	TGTGCCAGCAGTCCCCAGGTGAGCTCCTACGAGCAGTACTTC
TRBJ2-1	TRBV19	TRBD2	CASTITSGRFDEQFF	TGTGCCAGCACCATAACTAGCGGGAGGTTCGATGAGCAGTTCTTC
TRBJ1-2	TRBV5-1	.	CASSPAPGHLYGYTF	TGCGCCAGCAGCCCGGCCCCGGGACACCTCTATGGCTACACCTTC
TRBJ2-1	TRBV29-1	.	CSVEEPRSRHEQFF	TGCAGCGTTGAAGAGCCCCGGTCTCGCCATGAGCAGTTCTTC
TRBJ1-1	TRBV7-8	TRBD1	CASSLGQGMLWTEAFF	TGTGCCAGCAGCCTGGGACAGGGTATGCTCTGGACTGAAGCTTTCTTT
TRBJ1-1	TRBV7-9	.	CASSLYDSTTEAFF	TGTGCCAGCAGCTTATACGACAGTACGACTGAAGCTTTCTTT
TRBJ2-3	TRBV6-4	TRBD2	CASSELAEPTDTQYF	TGTGCCAGCAGTGAGCTAGCGGAGCCCACAGATACGCAGTATTTT
TRBJ2-5	TRBV28	TRBD2	CASRRRASGIQETQYF	TGTGCCAGCCGCCGTCGGGCTAGCGGGATCCAAGAGACCCAGTACTTC
TRBJ2-2	TRBV18	.	CASSPLAHANTGELFF	TGTGCCAGCTCACCACTGGCCCACGCGAACACCGGGGAGCTGTTTTTT
TRBJ2-5	TRBV18	.	CASSPWPGQPEDQETQYF	TGTGCCAGCTCACCATGGCCCGGACAGCCAGAGGACCAAGAGACCCAGTACTTC
TRBJ2-7	TRBV5-1	.	CASSLLVTRYEQYF	TGCGCCAGCAGCTTGTTGGTGACTCGCTACGAGCAGTACTTC
TRBJ1-1	TRBV5-1	.	CASSLGPSMNTEAFF	TGCGCCAGCAGCTTGGGGCCCTCAATGAACACTGAAGCTTTCTTT